A single T cell receptor beta chain is shown here with its context. The data derive from a study of T cells in narcolepsy. Here immunoSEQ multiplex PCR was the method, and the copy in TCRdb shows in-frame clones only, minus some. The profile shows fewer than 35,000 clones, roughly 87% of them singletons. Germline V CDR1 and CDR2: MDHEN, SYDVKM. The CDR3 is 17 amino acids. Trimming removed 4 bases from V and 6 bases from J, with 24 bases in between. Input material: CD45RA- memory CD4+ T cells from PBMCs. The receptor was isolated from a human donor with narcolepsy. The chain combines TRBV28 with TRBJ1-2, with a possible D match to TRBD1 (5 bases). The CDR3 sequence: CASSYHLEGRRKDGYTF. The CDR3, as DNA: TGTGCCAGCAGTTACCACTTAGAGGGGCGCCGAAAGGATGGCTACACCTTC.